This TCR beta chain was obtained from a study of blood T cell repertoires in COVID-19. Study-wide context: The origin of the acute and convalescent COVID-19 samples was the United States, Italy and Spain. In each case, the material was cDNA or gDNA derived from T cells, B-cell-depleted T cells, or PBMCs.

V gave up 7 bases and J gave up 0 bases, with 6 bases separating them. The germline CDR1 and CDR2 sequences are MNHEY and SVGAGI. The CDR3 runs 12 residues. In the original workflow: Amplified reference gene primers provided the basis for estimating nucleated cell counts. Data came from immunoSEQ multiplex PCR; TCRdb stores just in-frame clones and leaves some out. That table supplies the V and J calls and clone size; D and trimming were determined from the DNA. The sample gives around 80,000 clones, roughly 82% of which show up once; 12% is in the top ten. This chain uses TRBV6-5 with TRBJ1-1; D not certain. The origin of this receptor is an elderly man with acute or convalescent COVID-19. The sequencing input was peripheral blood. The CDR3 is CASNTVNTEAFF. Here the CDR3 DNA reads TGTGCCAGCAATACGGTGAACACTGAAGCTTTCTTT.